This T cell receptor (beta chain) came from a study of early T cells in non-severe SARS-CoV-2 infection. Study background: Chains stayed unpaired after sequencing of bulk RNA from unsorted whole blood. Study-wide results and caveats: Matches to VDJdb favored anti-spike CD8 responses and missed private and CD4 specificities.

V lost 0 bases and J 7 bases, leaving 16 bases between the germline ends. Germline-derived CDR1 and CDR2 are DFQATT and SNEGSKA (reference sequence). The CDR3 totals 15 residues. There are a few counts of this clonotype. What it binds is not known. Researchers attached unique molecular identifiers to individual cDNA molecules. MiXCR, applied by TCRdb to the 5' RACE reads, yields one record per CDR3 protein. Here the sample spans 40,000 to 55,000 distinct CDR3 sequences, approximately 6.5% being singletons. The TCR comes from an adult who was a healthcare worker with PCR-confirmed SARS-CoV-2 infection or an uninfected control (not recorded which). The sample here was whole blood, taken at baseline. V is TRBV20-1 and J is TRBJ1-5; D possibly corresponds to TRBD1 (5 bases). The CDR3 nucleotides are TGCAGTGCTAGAGATACTCGAGGGGATGAGCAGCCCCAGCATTTT. It specifies CSARDTRGDEQPQHF.